Listed below are T cell receptor beta chains from one sample, sequenced in a study of cytomegalovirus exposure and HLA in healthy donors. Method: immunoSEQ multiplex PCR; TCRdb's copy keeps in-frame clones and lacks some. The sample has 150,000 to 200,000 clones, more than 80% seen once; the top ten hold under 0.75%. Sequencing used PBMCs. Receptor source: a boy between 10 and 17 years old in good health and CMV-seronegative. Both conserved end residues are trimmed from each CDR3. The D gene is left open where the match is weak. Clone size is stated in some rows and not others, as once, few, many or a class when expanded.

D: TRBD2
size: .
V: TRBV7-9
J: TRBJ2-3
CDR3: SSSPSLAGGLETDTQY

D: TRBD2
size: once
V: TRBV5-1
J: TRBJ2-1
CDR3: ASSSRLAGGNEQF

D: .
size: .
V: TRBV30
J: TRBJ2-4
CDR3: AWSVGQAKNIQY

D: .
size: .
V: TRBV15
J: TRBJ1-2
CDR3: ATSRAGIGGYT

D: .
size: .
V: TRBV11-2
J: TRBJ1-1
CDR3: ASSEGGRRGTEAF

D: .
size: .
V: TRBV18
J: TRBJ2-5
CDR3: ASSPSFGGETQY

D: .
size: .
V: TRBV30
J: TRBJ2-7
CDR3: AWSVGRSYEQY

D: .
size: .
V: TRBV6-1
J: TRBJ1-6
CDR3: ASSGFGDNYNSPLH

D: TRBD2
size: .
V: TRBV27
J: TRBJ2-3
CDR3: ASSFGLAGGQDTQY

D: TRBD1
size: .
V: TRBV4-1
J: TRBJ1-4
CDR3: ASSQGQGGNEKLF

D: .
size: .
V: TRBV10-3
J: TRBJ2-1
CDR3: AISEGRGYNEQF

D: TRBD1
size: once
V: TRBV15
J: TRBJ2-7
CDR3: ATSRRDRGYEQY

D: .
size: .
V: TRBV7-2
J: TRBJ2-2
CDR3: ASSFRQDTGELF

D: .
size: few
V: TRBV19
J: TRBJ2-6
CDR3: ASRAYGANVLT

D: TRBD2
size: .
V: TRBV10-2
J: TRBJ2-7
CDR3: ASSPGLAGISYEQY

D: .
size: once
V: TRBV9
J: TRBJ1-5
CDR3: ASSVDGNSNQPQH

D: .
size: .
V: TRBV19
J: TRBJ1-1
CDR3: ASSIGGTTNTEAF

D: .
size: .
V: TRBV2
J: TRBJ2-3
CDR3: ASSKIALPDTQY

D: .
size: .
V: TRBV4-2
J: TRBJ1-2
CDR3: ASSQLPLGAHGYT

D: .
size: .
V: TRBV29-1
J: TRBJ1-2
CDR3: SVDRRSHGYT

D: TRBD1
size: .
V: TRBV7-8
J: TRBJ2-1
CDR3: ASSERTGTRDEQF

D: TRBD1
size: .
V: TRBV7-9
J: TRBJ1-2
CDR3: ASSPNRGPLYGYT

D: TRBD1
size: .
V: TRBV30
J: TRBJ1-4
CDR3: AWTRTGGRTNEKLF

D: TRBD2
size: .
V: TRBV5-4
J: TRBJ2-5
CDR3: ASSYGTTQETQY

D: TRBD1
size: .
V: TRBV11-2
J: TRBJ2-1
CDR3: ASSGDRGVHNEQF

D: TRBD2
size: once
V: TRBV7-6
J: TRBJ2-1
CDR3: ASSFSGSSYNEQF

D: .
size: .
V: TRBV5-6
J: TRBJ1-5
CDR3: ASSSSGQLQGQPQH

D: TRBD1
size: .
V: TRBV4-1
J: TRBJ1-1
CDR3: ASSHQTGVNTEAF

D: TRBD1
size: .
V: TRBV9
J: TRBJ2-1
CDR3: ASSEQGDSYNEQF

D: .
size: once
V: TRBV11-2
J: .
CDR3: ASSLVGSSYEQY

D: .
size: .
V: TRBV9
J: TRBJ1-1
CDR3: ASSVGGRTEAF

D: .
size: .
V: TRBV12-5
J: TRBJ2-2
CDR3: ASAPDLGGELF

D: TRBD1
size: .
V: TRBV30
J: TRBJ2-1
CDR3: AWRGTGKNSETYNEQF

D: .
size: .
V: TRBV5-4
J: TRBJ2-5
CDR3: ASSLGPGAQETQY

D: .
size: few
V: TRBV4-1
J: TRBJ1-2
CDR3: ASSQEGAGYGYT

D: TRBD2
size: .
V: TRBV7-2
J: TRBJ2-1
CDR3: ASSLTSGLNEQF

D: TRBD1
size: .
V: TRBV10-3
J: TRBJ2-3
CDR3: AISESVRGPDTQY

D: TRBD2
size: .
V: TRBV14
J: TRBJ2-3
CDR3: ASSHEPGTSGDSSTDTQY

D: .
size: .
V: TRBV7-2
J: TRBJ1-1
CDR3: ASSLRVQLEAF

D: TRBD1
size: .
V: TRBV30
J: TRBJ1-2
CDR3: AWRATGGIANYGYT

D: .
size: .
V: TRBV5-3
J: TRBJ1-2
CDR3: ARSNTGWAYGYT

D: TRBD1
size: .
V: TRBV4-1
J: TRBJ1-5
CDR3: ASSRDRGSREPQH

D: TRBD1
size: .
V: TRBV18
J: TRBJ2-3
CDR3: ASSAGTGLPDTQY